Listed here is a single TCR beta chain. A few counts support this clone. This receptor's antigen is unknown. Base quality data are lacking; no much larger clone is found one base away. Preparation of the library involved the immunoSEQ multiplex PCR assay. A mixture of 60 forward primers for TCR Vbeta segments and 13 reverse primers for TCR Jbeta segments was used in the multiplex PCR. The CDR3 region of rearranged TCR beta genes was amplified from genomic DNA by a multiplex PCR assay. The Illumina HiSeq System was used to sequence the amplified TCR beta libraries as 87-base-pair reads. For the original study's pipeline: A later analysis counted approximately 84 million unique TCR beta chains across the 690 or so repertoires, and 10 million to 11 million of these chains were shared by at least two donors. A nearest-neighbor algorithm error-corrected the raw reads and collapsed the reads into unique sequences, merging closely related sequences to remove PCR and sequencing errors. CDR3 sequences were aligned to IMGT reference sequences to assign V, D and J gene segments. For a sequence to be retained, at least a six-nucleotide match to both a V gene segment and a J gene segment was required. Rearrangements were classified as productive when the CDR3 lacked stop codons and remained in frame with V and J, and all other rearrangements were classified as non-productive. CDR3 was defined by IMGT convention, running from the second conserved V-encoded cysteine to the conserved J-encoded phenylalanine. The earlier analysis of about 610 of the donors excluded any sequence lacking an unambiguous match to a single V gene segment. An earlier analysis of 500 to 700 of the donors classified V segments as functional when productive rearrangements were above 56.7% and as segregating when the standard deviation between donors was above 5%. To diagnose cytomegalovirus status from the catalog of TCR beta chain sequences, a statistical classification framework was built. In a later analysis, V and J genes were assigned by comparing TCR nucleotide sequences against IMGT/GENE-DB human TR gene sequences. In a later analysis, CDR3 sequences and most-parsimonious VDJ recombination scenarios were assigned using the TCRdist pipeline. A later analysis defined each TCR beta chain by its CDR3 amino acid sequence plus V-gene family, and excluded reads lacking a unique V-gene family. In a later analysis, 450 to 600 highly shared, low-generation-probability nucleotide sequences were removed to address suspected cross-contamination and a sequencing artifact. In a later analysis, a clonal expansion index was calculated for each public chain from normalized within-repertoire ranks of inferred template counts. Generation probabilities in a later analysis came from a VDJ recombination model fitted to out-of-frame rearrangements, and those results were checked against IGoR. Hypergeometric tests were used in a later analysis to score TCR-TCR, TCR-HLA and TCR-CMV co-occurrence, with a repertoire-size bias correction applied to the TCR pairs. False discovery rates were estimated in a later analysis by permuting HLA or CMV assignments 20 times. A later analysis grouped co-occurring TCRs with DBSCAN, adding TCRdist sequence similarity when clustering within HLA-allele-positive subsets. Repertoires with fewer than 30,000 or more than 120,000 public chains were left out of co-occurrence clustering, as were roughly five repertoires with anomalous nucleotide sharing. TCRdb limited this immuneACCESS table to in-frame rearrangements with V and J called. A share of clones is missing; checked studies link under half to unresolved V genes, and the rest is unexplained. The V and J calls and the clone size are those of that table, but D and trimming were determined from the DNA. For this sample the table gives 200,000 to 250,000 clones, of which 77% were detected only once. Roughly 2.5% of the sample is held by the ten biggest clonotypes.

The sample comes from a study of cytomegalovirus exposure and HLA in healthy donors listed by TCRdb under 2017. At the level of the whole study: An earlier analysis of several hundred of the donors reported approximately 270 Gb of sequence data and roughly 100 million unique TCR beta sequences from some 180 million T cells. An early release that covered about 600 HLA-typed donors contained approximately 300 gigabases of sequencing data and 80 million or so unique TCR sequences. Of the roughly 410 genotyped donors, 75% to 85% were placed in the genetic ancestry cluster associated with self-reported Caucasian donors. The aim of the study was to test whether cataloging public T cell receptors could identify signatures of past pathogen exposure. The T cell repertoires of around 730 subjects were profiled by immunosequencing and related to cytomegalovirus serostatus. Besides the first cohort of hundreds of subjects, a separate validation cohort made up of some 110 different subjects was used. High-throughput TCR immunosequencing, statistical association of individual TCRs with disease status, and machine learning were combined to predict cytomegalovirus infection status. A later analysis re-analyzed previously published TCR beta repertoires from roughly 630 donors and added high-resolution HLA genotyping to study TCR occurrence patterns. Rather than using new phenotypic data, the later analysis identified candidate immune exposures from TCR beta sequences and from how often those sequences occurred across donors. An earlier analysis of 587 of the donors applied high-throughput TCR beta sequencing to assess whether each TCR beta V gene segment acted as functional or pseudogenic. Donor age, sex, ethnicity and CMV serostatus were compiled alongside the repertoire data. In a later genetic analysis, genome-wide SNP genotypes for about three fifths of the roughly 670 donors were used, and that subset was treated as a discovery cohort. Every discovery cohort repertoire had been produced on one sequencing platform. Both class I and class II loci were covered by HLA typing, at four-digit resolution. Typing coverage varied by locus: 629-630 donors for A, B, C, DRB1 and DQB1; 522 for DQA1; about 570 for DPA1; more than 450 for DPB1. About five DR-DQ haplotypes were treated as single units for association and clustering because of strong linkage in the cohort. Among about 360 genotyped donors of the cohort, an average of roughly 240,000 unique TCR beta nucleotide sequences were sequenced per donor, about a sixth of them non-productive. Beyond this particular receptor, the publication reports: This cohort had only TCR beta chains sequenced, and the lack of alpha or paired-chain data limited which features could be detected. V-gene and J-gene trimming of TCR beta chains was associated with a missense DCLRE1C variant in a later genetic analysis, and the association was replicated in an independent cohort. An earlier analysis of around 540 of the donors showed that most TCR beta V segments appeared in productive rearrangements either about 87% or about 30% of the time, which broadly matched IMGT annotations. Specific HLA alleles were associated with 15,000 to 20,000 TCR beta sequences at a false discovery rate of 0.05 in a later analysis. The presence/absence analyses assumed that sequencing depth was roughly uniform across donors, and that assumption may not be true. Compared with equally common non-associated chains, HLA-associated TCR beta chains in a later analysis were more clonally expanded and had lower generation probabilities. Linkage disequilibrium might explain the correlated functional status among segregating V segments, but an unknown experimental factor could not be ruled out. A group of highly shared sequence variants was considered likely to be a technical artifact of the sequencing pipeline. Because HLA typing was unavailable for some donors at each locus, only the typed subset was used in association tests. The authors suggested that the approach could potentially be generalized to other disease states and immunological phenotypes. A further reported finding was that TCR beta sequences accurately predicted the HLA-A and HLA-B alleles for most subjects in the first cohort. In a later analysis, several top co-occurrence clusters were reported to appear linked to parvovirus B19, influenza, CMV and Epstein-Barr virus. Cytomegalovirus status was reported to be diagnosed by the classifier with high specificity and sensitivity in both the original and validation cohorts. According to a later genetic analysis, donors in an Asian-associated ancestry cluster had fewer N-insertions in productive TCRs than the roughly 670-donor mean. In a later analysis, the rate of TCR association differed among HLA loci, with DRB1 alleles having the most associated TCRs and HLA-C alleles having the fewest. The earlier analysis of some 560 of the donors excluded roughly 16 rarely observed V segments, including chromosome 9 orphons, because counts were too low. When HLA alleles, especially DR and DQ, strongly co-occurred, attributing TCR associations to individual alleles was difficult. Because the 87-base-pair reads could not distinguish some IMGT-functional V segments, including TRBV6-2 and TRBV6-3, those segments were excluded. A later analysis found that most CMV-associated TCR beta chains appeared HLA-restricted, with HLA associations seemingly driven largely by CMV exposure. In vitro tests confirmed that a few of the cytomegalovirus-associated TCR beta chains recognize cytomegalovirus antigens. The only immune exposure information available for the cohort was CMV serostatus. A total of around 150 TCR beta chains were listed by the study as associated with cytomegalovirus. Across donors, most TCR sequences were observed very rarely, whereas some public TCRs were present in many individuals.

The cohort was made up of 666 healthy bone marrow donors. At the time of sampling, all cohort members were nominally healthy, though unrecorded immune exposures were likely present. The donor tested CMV seropositive, placing the donor among the 310 or so seropositive members of the cohort. A peripheral blood sample was provided by each donor, and peripheral blood mononuclear cells were used for TCR beta sequencing. Genomic DNA extraction from the blood cell samples was performed with the Qiagen DNeasy Blood Extraction Kit. The CDR3 runs 13 amino acids, cysteine and phenylalanine included. Only the CDR3 region is kept as DNA, spanning 39 bases read in frame from base 1. V is clipped by 6 bases and J by 6 bases, and the sequence between their germline boundaries is 15 bases long. CDR1 and CDR2, looked up from the germline V gene, are MNHEY and SVGAGI.

Material: PBMCs. This chain is built from TRBV6-5 and TRBJ2-7; the D gene identity is not certain. The receptor comes from a woman aged 60-75 years in good health and CMV-seropositive. The CDR3 region has the sequence CASSLITTREQYF. Here is the DNA: TGTGCCAGCAGCCTTATCACTACCCGCGAGCAGTACTTC.